This T cell receptor (beta chain) derives from a study of blood T cell repertoires in COVID-19. Study details: Acute and convalescent COVID-19 samples came from the United States, Italy and Spain.

As processed by the authors: Reference gene primer amplification yielded estimated nucleated cell counts. Profiled with immunoSEQ multiplex PCR; TCRdb holds only in-frame clones, not every one. The V and J calls and clone size are taken from that table; D and trimming were inferred from the DNA. The sample lists under 200,000 clones; approximately 80% were seen once. Looked up from germline, CDR1 is LNHNV and CDR2 is YYDKDF (reference sequence). V dropped 3 bases and J dropped 0 bases, with 13 bases sitting between them. This CDR3 comprises 16 residues. The clonotype originates from a woman aged 70-85 years with COVID-19, enrolled during active disease. This chain uses TRBV15 with TRBJ2-3; TRBD1 might be the D (5 bases). The sample was peripheral blood. The CDR3 is CATSSMTAASTDTQYF. In DNA, the CDR3 is TGTGCCACCAGCAGTATGACAGCAGCTAGCACAGATACGCAGTATTTT.